This T cell receptor beta chain was sequenced during a study of T cells in Graves' hyperthyroidism and ophthalmopathy. Study-level background: Peripheral blood was obtained at initial diagnosis, preceding any treatment.

The TCR beta CDR3 regions underwent amplification using RNA transcripts as the source. The TCR CDR3 first-round RT-PCR relied on the HTBI primer set. TCRdb reanalysed the multiplex PCR reads using MiXCR and keeps one entry per CDR3 protein. The table records some 140,000 distinct CDR3 sequences, roughly a fifth of them present only once. Germline V CDR1 and CDR2: DFQATT, SNEGSKA (reference sequence). V lost 5 bases and J 4 bases, leaving 20 bases between the germline ends. This CDR3 has 15 residues. The sample of blood was obtained at first hyperthyroidism diagnosis (before any ophthalmopathy symptoms). The authors obtained PBMCs from roughly 10 ml of fresh peripheral blood. This clonotype was seen at least ten times. Its specificity is unknown. General observations from the study: For ophthalmopathy, model prediction preceded onset by a median about 6.4 months.

The receptor was derived from a woman between 45 and 60 years old with Graves' hyperthyroidism that later progressed to Graves' ophthalmopathy. What was sequenced was blood. This chain joins TRBV20-1 and TRBJ1-1, with D possibly matching TRBD1 (5 bases). CDR3 in amino acids: CSAVDPQGSSTEAFF. CDR3 sequence (DNA): TGCAGTGCTGTAGACCCGCAGGGCTCGAGCACTGAAGCTTTCTTT.